The clone carrying this T cell receptor beta chain was seen only a few times. Antigen unknown. This entry belongs to a study of blood T cells in healthy people across ages. Using a J-beta primer mix together with a sample-barcoded 5' primer, a second PCR was run for roughly 6 to 11 cycles. TCRdb re-called the 5' RACE reads with MiXCR, one entry per CDR3 protein. The profile shows 800,000 or so distinct CDR3 sequences, around 25% of them singletons. Healthy Caucasians from Russia aged 6 to 90 served as donors. Broader study findings: It was not possible, with unsorted PBMCs, to conclusively compare naive and antigen-experienced cells. Compared with aged donors, long-lived donors showed fewer expanded clones, suggesting selection.

The data were also submitted as part of a second study, on T cells of mothers and their children. In that study: Related mother-child pairs shared marginally more repertoire than unrelated pairs, though not significantly.

Sequencing used blood. This TCR was recovered from a boy younger than 18 in good health.

CDR3 sequence reads: CASSTGPAGYTF. The DNA for the CDR3 is TGTGCCAGCTCCACGGGGCCCGCTGGCTACACCTTC. The chain recombines TRBV7-9 with TRBJ1-2; weak D call: TRBD1 (5 bases). CDR1 is SEHNR, CDR2 FQNEAQ, per germline (reference sequence). CDR3 length: 12 amino acids. Trimming stripped 8 bases from V and 7 bases from J, with 14 bases between.